This T cell receptor (beta chain) was recorded in a study of blood T cell repertoires in COVID-19. V was cut by 3 bases and J by 4 bases, with 6 bases left in between. Looked up from germline, CDR1 is MDHEN and CDR2 is SYDVKM. The length of the CDR3 is 12 residues. Libraries were prepared by immunoSEQ multiplex PCR; TCRdb keeps only in-frame clonotypes and omits some of them. The sample records some 260,000 clones, 75% to 90% being singletons. This clone occurred once. The clonotype was recovered from a woman aged 70-85 years with COVID-19, enrolled during active disease. The material sequenced was peripheral blood. The gene calls are TRBV28 and TRBJ1-1; no clear D. The CDR3 protein is CASSFPGTEAFF. CDR3 DNA: TGTGCCAGCAGTTTCCCGGGCACTGAAGCTTTCTTT.